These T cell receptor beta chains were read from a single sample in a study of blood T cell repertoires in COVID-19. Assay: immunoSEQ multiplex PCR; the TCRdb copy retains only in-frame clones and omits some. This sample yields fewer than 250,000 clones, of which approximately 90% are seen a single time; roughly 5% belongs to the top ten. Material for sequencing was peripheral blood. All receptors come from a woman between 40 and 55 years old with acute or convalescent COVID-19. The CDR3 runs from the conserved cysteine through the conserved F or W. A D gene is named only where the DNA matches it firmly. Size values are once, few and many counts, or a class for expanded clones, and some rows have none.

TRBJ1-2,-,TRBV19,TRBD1,TGTGCCAGTAGTATCGGGGGACAGGGGGCTTCTACGGGCGGCTACACCTTC,CASSIGGQGASTGGYTF
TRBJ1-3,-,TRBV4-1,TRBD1,TGCGCCAGCAGCCACAATGATCGACAGGGGGAAGGAAACACCATATATTTT,CASSHNDRQGEGNTIYF
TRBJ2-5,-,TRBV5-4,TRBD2,TGTGCCAGCAGCTTGGGAGGTATTAGCGGGGGGGCCGGAGAGACCCAGTACTTC,CASSLGGISGGAGETQYF
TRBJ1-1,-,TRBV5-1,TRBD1,TGCGCCAGTCTCCCGCAGGGGGGGAACACTGAAGCTTTCTTT,CASLPQGGNTEAFF
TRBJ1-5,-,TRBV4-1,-,TGCGCCAGCAGCCAAGTAGGGGGCAATCAGCCCCAGCATTTT,CASSQVGGNQPQHF
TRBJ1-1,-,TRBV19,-,TGTGCCAGTAGTCTGGAGGTCACTAGGGCTGAAGCTTTCTTT,CASSLEVTRAEAFF
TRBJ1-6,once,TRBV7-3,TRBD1,TGTGCCAGCAGCTTAACTGGACAGGCAATTGATTCACCCCTCCACTTT,CASSLTGQAIDSPLHF
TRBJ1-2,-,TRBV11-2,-,TGTGCCAGCAGCTTAGGGGGGGGAGGCTACACCTTC,CASSLGGGGYTF
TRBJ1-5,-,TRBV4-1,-,TGCGCCAGCAGCCAAGTTGAGGGTGGAACCCAGCATTTT,CASSQVEGGTQHF
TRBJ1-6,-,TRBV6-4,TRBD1,TGTGCCAGCAGTGCACCTCGGGACAGGAGTTCACCCCTCCACTTT,CASSAPRDRSSPLHF
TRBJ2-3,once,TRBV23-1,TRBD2,TGCGCCAGGACTAGCGGGGGGACAGATACGCAGTATTTT,CARTSGGTDTQYF
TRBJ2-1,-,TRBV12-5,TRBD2,TGTGCTAGTGGTTTGGTACGGGATGGCCGGGGGGTAGGGAATGAGCAGTTCTTC,CASGLVRDGRGVGNEQFF
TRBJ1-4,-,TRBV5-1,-,TGCGCCAGCAGCTTGGAAGGGGTGGTTCTGTTTTTT,CASSLEGVVLFF
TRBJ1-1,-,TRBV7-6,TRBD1,TGTGCCAGCAGCTTAGCCCTCCAGGGGGACACTGAAGCTTTCTTT,CASSLALQGDTEAFF
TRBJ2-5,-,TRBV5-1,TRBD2,TGCGCCAGCAGCCCCTCTAGCGGGGGGGCCCAAGAGACCCAGTACTTC,CASSPSSGGAQETQYF
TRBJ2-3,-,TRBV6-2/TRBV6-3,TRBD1,TGTGCCAGCAGTTACGGGACAGGGGGCACAGATACGCAGTATTTT,CASSYGTGGTDTQYF
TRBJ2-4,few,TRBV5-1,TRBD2,TGCGCCAGCAGCCAAGGGACTAGCCCCACCATTCAGTACTTC,CASSQGTSPTIQYF
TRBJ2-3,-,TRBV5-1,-,TGCGCCAGCAGCCCGTTGGCAGGCACAGATACGCAGTATTTT,CASSPLAGTDTQYF
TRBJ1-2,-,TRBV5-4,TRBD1,TGTGCCAGCAGCTTGGCCAGGACAGGGCATTCGTATGGCTACACCTTC,CASSLARTGHSYGYTF
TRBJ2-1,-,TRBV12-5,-,TGTGCTAGTGGTGAGAGGAATGAGCAGTTCTTC,CASGERNEQFF
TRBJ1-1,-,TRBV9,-,TGTGCCAGCAGCCTGGACGACAGGCTCGTCAGCACTGAAGCTTTCTTT,CASSLDDRLVSTEAFF
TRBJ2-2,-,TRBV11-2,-,TGTGCCAGCAGCTTAGTCCCGGGACATCCGGGGCCGAACACCGGGGAGCTGTTTTTT,CASSLVPGHPGPNTGELFF
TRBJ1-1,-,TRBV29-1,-,TGCAGCGCCCCCAGGGGCACTGAAGCTTTCTTT,CSAPRGTEAFF
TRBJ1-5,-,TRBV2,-,TGTGCCAGCAACCTAGTAGGGGATCAGCCCCAGCATTTT,CASNLVGDQPQHF
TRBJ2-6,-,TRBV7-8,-,TGTGCCAGCAGCACCGGTCCCACCGGGGCCAACGTCCTGACTTTC,CASSTGPTGANVLTF